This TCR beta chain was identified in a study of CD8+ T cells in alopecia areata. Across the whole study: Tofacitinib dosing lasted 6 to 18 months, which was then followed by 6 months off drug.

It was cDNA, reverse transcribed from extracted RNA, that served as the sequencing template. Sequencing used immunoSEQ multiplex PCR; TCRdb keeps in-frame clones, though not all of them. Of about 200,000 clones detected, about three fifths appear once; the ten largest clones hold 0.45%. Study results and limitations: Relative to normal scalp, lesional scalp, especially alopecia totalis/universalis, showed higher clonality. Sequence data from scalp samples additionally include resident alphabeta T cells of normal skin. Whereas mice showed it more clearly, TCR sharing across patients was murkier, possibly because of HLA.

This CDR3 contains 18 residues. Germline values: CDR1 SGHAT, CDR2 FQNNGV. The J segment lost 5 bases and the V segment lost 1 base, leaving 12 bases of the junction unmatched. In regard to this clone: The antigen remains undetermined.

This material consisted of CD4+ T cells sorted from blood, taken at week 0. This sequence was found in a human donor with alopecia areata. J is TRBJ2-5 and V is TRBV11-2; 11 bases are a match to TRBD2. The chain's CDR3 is CASSLASLTSGVGETQYF. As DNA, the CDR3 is TGTGCCAGCAGCTTAGCCAGCCTGACTAGCGGGGTCGGGGAGACCCAGTACTTC.